One and the same sample provided the 3 T cell receptor beta chains below, sequenced in a study of beta chain features in type 1 diabetes. Investigators reverse transcribed all isolated RNA, so they sequenced expressed TCRB transcripts. Repertoires were generated with immunoSEQ multiplex PCR, while TCRdb's copy carries only in-frame clones and drops some. This table holds about 290,000 clones, about 8.5% found once. Sequenced material: central memory CD4+ T cells from blood. The receptor source for this set is a woman aged 18-29 years in good health.

This clone was recorded many times. The chain uses TRBV5-4 and TRBJ2-1; D may be TRBD1 (5 bases). The CDR3 runs to 13 residues. Deletions cut 4 bases from V and 3 bases from J, with 8 bases between. Germline V gene lookup returns CDR1 SGHNT and CDR2 YYREEE (reference sequence). CDR3 sequence (DNA): TGTGCCAGCAGCGGCAGGGACTACAATGAGCAGTTCTTC. As protein: CASSGRDYNEQFF.

This clone was observed a few times. The chain carries TRBV28 and TRBJ1-2; D not certain. The germline V gene encodes CDR1 MDHEN and CDR2 SYDVKM. The CDR3 length is 14 residues. The V and J ends lost 3 bases and 0 bases respectively, with 8 bases between them. The CDR3 loop reads CASSLTPANYGYTF. In DNA, the CDR3 is TGTGCCAGCAGTTTGACACCCGCTAACTATGGCTACACCTTC.

This clone was recorded a few times. The chain joins TRBV7-6 to TRBJ1-1; D call uncertain. The V and J ends lost 5 bases and 1 base respectively, with 8 bases between them. This CDR3 is 13 amino acids long. The germline CDR1 and CDR2 sequences are SGHVS and FNYEAQ. CDR3 bases: TGTGCCAGCAGCGTCGACTCGAACACTGAAGCTTTCTTT. This gives the protein CASSVDSNTEAFF.